Shown below are 2 T cell receptor beta chains from a single sample sequenced in a study of T-cell reconstitution after alpha-beta-depleted transplantation in children. Preparation of the TCRbeta library involved a method that used unique molecular identifiers. TCRdb fed the PCR reads into MiXCR, producing one record per CDR3 protein. The sample has approximately 200,000 distinct CDR3 sequences, approximately 15% seen once. The material was PBMCs from the stem cell graft donor, obtained from the stem cell graft. The receptors were gathered from a human donor who donated a stem cell graft to a child with acute lymphoblastic leukemia.

This clonotype has ten or more counts. The chain has TRBV5-1 and TRBJ2-3, with unresolved D. Trimming removed 3 bases from V and 0 bases from J, with 11 bases in between. Germline CDR1 is SGHRS and CDR2 is YFSETQ. The CDR3 extends over 15 amino acids. This CDR3 is CASSWATGSTDTQYF. For the CDR3, the DNA is TGCGCCAGCAGCTGGGCTACCGGAAGCACAGATACGCAGTATTTT.

This clonotype was detected many times. The rearrangement joins TRBV6-1 to TRBJ2-1, with D possibly called TRBD1 or TRBD2 (5 bases each). The CDR3 is 15 amino acids. Trimming removed 4 bases from V and 1 base from J, with 11 bases in between. Germline-derived CDR1 and CDR2 are MNHNS and SASEGT. The CDR3 region is CASSVWDPSYNEQFF. The CDR3 coding sequence is TGTGCCAGCAGTGTATGGGACCCTTCCTACAATGAGCAGTTCTTC.